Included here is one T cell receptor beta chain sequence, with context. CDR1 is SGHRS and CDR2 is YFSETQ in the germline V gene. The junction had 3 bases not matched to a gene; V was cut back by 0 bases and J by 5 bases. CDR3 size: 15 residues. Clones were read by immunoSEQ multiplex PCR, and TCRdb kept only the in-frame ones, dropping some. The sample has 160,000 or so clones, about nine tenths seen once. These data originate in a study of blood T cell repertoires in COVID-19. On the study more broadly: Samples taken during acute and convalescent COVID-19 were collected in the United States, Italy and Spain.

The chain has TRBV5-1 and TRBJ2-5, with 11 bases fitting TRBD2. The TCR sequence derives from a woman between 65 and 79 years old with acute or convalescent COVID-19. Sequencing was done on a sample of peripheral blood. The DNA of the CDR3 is TGCGCCAGCAGCTTGGTCACTAGCGGGGGTGAGACCCAGTACTTC. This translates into CASSLVTSGGETQYF.